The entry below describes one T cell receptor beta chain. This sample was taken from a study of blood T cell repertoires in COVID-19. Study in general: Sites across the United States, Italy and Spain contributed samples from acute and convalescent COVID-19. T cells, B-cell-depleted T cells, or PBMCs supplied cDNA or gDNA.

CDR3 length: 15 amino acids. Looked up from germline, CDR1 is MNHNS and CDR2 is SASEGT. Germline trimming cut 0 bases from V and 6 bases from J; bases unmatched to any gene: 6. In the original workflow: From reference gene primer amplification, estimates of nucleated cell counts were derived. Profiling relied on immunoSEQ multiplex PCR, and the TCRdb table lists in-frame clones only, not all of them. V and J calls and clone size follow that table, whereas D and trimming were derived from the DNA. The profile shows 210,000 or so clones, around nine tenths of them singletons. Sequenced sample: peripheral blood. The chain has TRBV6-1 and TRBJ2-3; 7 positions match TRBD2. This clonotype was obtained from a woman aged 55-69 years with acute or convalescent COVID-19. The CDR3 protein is CASSEASGRRDTQYF. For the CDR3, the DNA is TGTGCCAGCAGTGAAGCTAGCGGGCGGCGGGATACGCAGTATTTT.